The sequence of this TCR beta chain was determined in a study of B cell selection in AIRE deficiency. Study results and caveats: Healthy donors alone shared 31.6% of several thousand Treg sequences; patients alone 8.5% to 10%.

Regulatory T cells were sorted as CD4+CD25hiCD127low/negative cells. Unrelated healthy donors provided the controls. The CDR3 sequence is 13 residues long. The V segment lost 4 bases and the J segment 6 bases; nucleotides outside the gene matches: 4. Germline V lookup: CDR1 SGHRS, CDR2 YFSETQ. Details on this clone: Its antigen is unknown.

This table comes from immunoSEQ multiplex PCR, and its TCRdb copy is limited to in-frame clones, with some not included. Here the sample spans roughly 26,000 clones, around 93% being singletons. The specimen was CD4+CD25+ Tregs sorted from PBMCs. The TCR originated in a human donor in good health. This chain connects TRBV5-1 to TRBJ1-2; 9 bases match TRBD1. As DNA, the CDR3 is TGCGCCAGCAGCGGGACAGGGCTTGATGGCTACACCTTC. This translates into CASSGTGLDGYTF.